The 8 T cell receptor beta chains presented below share a single source sample, sequenced in a study of T cells in Graves' hyperthyroidism and ophthalmopathy. Researchers amplified the TCR beta CDR3 regions from RNA transcripts. First-round RT-PCR of the TCR CDR3 relied on the HTBI primer set. TCRdb passed the multiplex PCR reads through MiXCR, listing each CDR3 protein once. The sample lists 370,000 or so distinct CDR3 sequences, about 13% occurring once. Sequenced sample: blood. Source of these receptors: a man under 40 with Graves' hyperthyroidism that later progressed to Graves' ophthalmopathy.

The rearrangement links TRBV7-9 to TRBJ2-1; 8 bases align to TRBD1. J was trimmed by 6 bases and V by 5 bases; bases with no gene match: 12. The CDR3 is 16 amino acids. From germline, CDR1 is SEHNR and CDR2 FQNEAQ (reference sequence). CDR3 coding DNA: TGTGCCAGCAGCCCTCTACCGGGACAGGAAATCAATGAGCAGTTCTTC. Protein: CASSPLPGQEINEQFF.

This clonotype was seen more than once but under ten times. The rearrangement uses TRBV6-1 and TRBJ2-3; a weak D match, TRBD1 (6 bases). V was shortened by 5 bases and J by 3 bases, with 15 bases between the two germline ends. The CDR3 loop spans 15 amino acids. The germline V gene encodes CDR1 MNHNS and CDR2 SASEGT. This CDR3 reads CASSRTGLVTDTQYF. CDR3 bases: TGTGCCAGCAGTCGTACAGGGTTGGTAACAGATACGCAGTATTTT.

This clonotype has at least ten counts. The chain combines TRBV10-3 with TRBJ2-3, with no clear D. Per germline, CDR1 ENHRY and CDR2 SYGVKD. CDR3 size: 14 residues. Trimming took 0 bases from V and 9 from J, leaving 13 bases between them. CDR3 sequence reads: CAISESILQGTQYF. For the CDR3, the DNA is TGTGCCATCAGTGAGTCGATTCTCCAAGGGACGCAGTATTTT.

The sample holds many counts of this clonotype. V gene TRBV12-3 or TRBV12-4 combines with J gene TRBJ2-5, with 7 bases identical to TRBD1. The CDR3 has 14 amino acids. V lost 2 bases, J lost 3 bases, and 3 bases stayed unmatched. The CDR3 here is CASSLTGAEETQYF. The CDR3 DNA reads as TGTGCCAGCAGTTTAACAGGGGCCGAAGAGACCCAGTACTTC.

This clonotype was recorded many times. The chain combines TRBV15 with TRBJ1-5; D is undetermined. This CDR3 has 14 amino acids. Trimming took 0 bases from V and 6 from J, leaving 9 bases between them. In germline, CDR1 is LNHNV, CDR2 YYDKDF (reference sequence). The CDR3 reads CATSRDRRVQPQHF. For the CDR3, the DNA is TGTGCCACCAGCAGAGATCGTAGGGTTCAGCCCCAGCATTTT.

This clonotype was observed at least ten times. CDR3 residues: CASSPRAGFQETQYF. The CDR3 DNA reads as TGTGCCAGCAGCCCGAGGGCTGGCTTCCAAGAGACCCAGTACTTC. This sequence joins TRBV12-3 or TRBV12-4 and TRBJ2-5; tentative D call: TRBD2 (5 bases). The CDR3 totals 15 residues. V lost 6 bases and J 1 base, leaving 15 bases between the germline ends.

This clonotype was observed a handful of times. The V gene is TRBV2, the J gene TRBJ1-1; D uncertain. CDR1 and CDR2 (germline): SNHLY, FYNNEI. The CDR3 length is 14 residues. V lost 4 bases and J lost 1, with 10 bases in between. In nucleotides, the CDR3 is TGTGCCAGCAGTGGCGTAGCCGGGAACACTGAAGCTTTCTTT. Amino acid sequence: CASSGVAGNTEAFF.

As for this clonotype: This clone may be a read error of a much larger clone one base away. The V gene is TRBV7-9, the J gene TRBJ2-1, with D perhaps assigned TRBD1 or TRBD2 (5 bases each). CDR1 is SEHNR and CDR2 is FQNEAQ in the germline V gene (reference sequence). This CDR3 has 13 amino acids. The CDR3 DNA reads TGTGCCAGCAGCTGGGACGGCTACAATAAGCAGTTCTTC. This gives the protein CASSWDGYNKQFF.